These 27 T cell receptor beta chains share one sample of origin, sequenced in a study of naive and memory T cell subsets (dated by TCRdb to 2016 to 2017). The library was made by 5' RACE. The data were produced on an Illumina MiSeq. Four rounds of PCR, run with the SP2 primer together with nested alpha and beta constant region primers, were used to amplify the ligated cDNA. The public reads were run again by TCRdb, first through fastp at Q25 and then through MiXCR, and only productive beta chains were kept. Rows with a matching CDR3 protein are joined into one entry that keeps the most common DNA and genes. The sample profile shows roughly 30,000 distinct CDR3 sequences; roughly 17% of them were found once. Of the sample, around 2.5% falls within the top ten clones. A robust, sensitive protocol for the amplification, sequencing and analysis of TCRs was described in the study, in which 3' ligation of a UMI-containing oligonucleotide to TCR cDNA was used.

These receptors originate from a female donor in good health.

By sample fraction, this clonotype is medium-sized. The chain combines TRBV18 with TRBJ2-4; 7 nucleotides align to TRBD1. The CDR3 extends over 17 amino acids. The ends lost 6 bases at V and 2 bases at J; junction bases unmatched: 13. Germline V lookup: CDR1 KGHSH, CDR2 LQKENI. The CDR3 DNA sequence: TGTGCCAGCTCCCAGGACGACAGGGACATCACCAAAAACATTCAGTACTTC. This sequence encodes CASSQDDRDITKNIQYF. The variable domain in full, with the rest retrieved from reference TRBV18 and TRBJ2-4, is NAGVMQNPRHLVRRRGQEARLRCSPMKGHSHVYWYRQLPEEGLKFMVYLQKENIIDESGMPKERFSAEFPKEGPSILRIQQVVRGDSAAYFCASSQDDRDITKNIQYFGAGTRLSVL.

This clonotype was seen only a few times. CDR3 sequence (DNA): TGTGCCAGCAGCCAAGATACCGGGAGTCGGTTGAACTATGGCTACACCTTC. Residues: CASSQDTGSRLNYGYTF. The V and J genes are TRBV4-2 and TRBJ1-2, with D unclear. V was trimmed by 0 bases and J by 2 bases, leaving 16 bases between them. Germline V gene lookup returns CDR1 LGHNA and CDR2 YNFKEQ. CDR3 size: 17 residues.

This clonotype showed up many times. V gene TRBV29-1 combines with J gene TRBJ1-2; TRBD1 might be the D (6 bases). V dropped 3 bases and J dropped 7 bases, with 15 bases sitting between them. CDR1 is SQVTM and CDR2 is ANQGSEA in the germline V gene. There are 13 residues in the CDR3. The DNA of the CDR3 is TGCAGCGTTGAGGATATGGGGGCGGGTGGCTACACCTTC. Protein: CSVEDMGAGGYTF.

The genes are TRBV9 and TRBJ2-3; possibly TRBD1 for D (5 bases). The CDR3 is 13 residues long. Germline-derived CDR1 and CDR2 are SGDLS and YYNGEE. V lost 5 bases and J lost 3, with 10 bases in between. The CDR3 DNA is TGTGCCAGCAGAGGGGCGATGACAGATACGCAGTATTTT. It encodes CASRGAMTDTQYF.

The chain uses TRBV20-1 and TRBJ1-1; no reliable D call. The germline V and J ends were trimmed by 1 base and 1 base, with 10 bases remaining between them. CDR3 length: 14 residues. Germline V gene data show CDR1 as DFQATT and CDR2 as SNEGSKA (reference sequence). CDR3 bases: TGCAGTGCTAGAGTACTGCGGAGGAACACTGAAGCTTTCTTT. This codes for CSARVLRRNTEAFF.

This clonotype was detected ten times or more. The chain combines TRBV7-9 with TRBJ1-1; possibly TRBD1 for D (6 bases). V dropped 1 base and J dropped 4 bases, with 10 bases sitting between them. From germline, CDR1 is SEHNR and CDR2 FQNEAQ (reference sequence). The CDR3 has 14 residues. The CDR3 spells CASSLGQGSTEAFF. The CDR3, as DNA: TGTGCCAGCAGCTTAGGCCAGGGGTCCACTGAAGCTTTCTTT.

There are many counts of this clonotype. The V gene is TRBV20-1, the J gene TRBJ2-7; D gene ambiguous. CDR1 and CDR2 from the germline V gene are DFQATT and SNEGSKA (reference sequence). This CDR3 is built from 10 residues. Trimming removed 5 bases at V and 5 bases at J, with 7 bases between. The CDR3 loop reads CSARHHEQYF. CDR3 sequence (DNA): TGCAGTGCTCGGCACCACGAGCAGTACTTC.

This clonotype occurred a few times. This rearrangement joins TRBV10-2 to TRBJ2-2; TRBD1 matches at 9 bases. Germline CDR1 WSHSY, CDR2 SAAADI. The CDR3 totals 17 residues. V lost 4 bases and J lost 4; bases outside the gene matches: 10. CDR3 region: CASSANRGLGATGELFF. CDR3 sequence (DNA): TGCGCCAGCAGTGCAAACAGGGGGCTGGGGGCCACCGGGGAGCTGTTTTTT.

This clonotype was observed a few times. The CDR3: CASSLGNRAIRTKETQYF. CDR3 nucleotides: TGTGCCAGCAGCTTAGGGAACAGGGCGATAAGGACCAAAGAGACCCAGTACTTC. The gene calls are TRBV7-9 and TRBJ2-5; possible D gene TRBD1, 6 bases. CDR1 and CDR2 (germline): SEHNR, FQNEAQ (reference sequence). CDR3 length: 18 residues. The V and J ends lost 1 base and 3 bases respectively, with 21 bases between them.

This clonotype was seen repeatedly, ten times or more. The chain recombines TRBV7-3 with TRBJ2-1; the D is unclear. CDR1 and CDR2 (germline): SGHTA, FQGTGA. The CDR3 length is 14 residues. The V end was cut by 3 bases, the J end by 2 bases, with 8 bases between. In DNA form, the CDR3 reads TGTGCCAGCAGCTTCCGGACGGCCTACAATGAGCAGTTCTTC. This encodes CASSFRTAYNEQFF.

The rearrangement uses TRBV10-2 and TRBJ2-2; 7 bases map to TRBD1. The junction had 9 bases not matched to a gene; V was cut back by 5 bases and J by 6 bases. The germline CDR1 and CDR2 sequences are WSHSY and SAAADI. The CDR3 totals 15 residues. The CDR3: CASSSRQGVAGELFF. The CDR3 DNA is TGCGCCAGCAGTTCTCGACAGGGAGTGGCCGGGGAGCTGTTTTTT.

There are a few counts of this clonotype. The chain links TRBV12-3 or TRBV12-4 to TRBJ2-5; D might be TRBD1 (6 bases). The CDR3 consists of 13 residues. V was pared by 3 bases and J by 6 bases, with 11 bases between. The CDR3 DNA reads TGTGCCAGCAGTTTTCAGAGGGGGAAGACCCAGTACTTC. It specifies CASSFQRGKTQYF.

The chain has TRBV15 and TRBJ2-2; TRBD2 agrees at 8 bases. The CDR3 is made up of 17 amino acids. Germline V gene lookup returns CDR1 LNHNV and CDR2 YYDKDF (reference sequence). The junction had 6 bases not matched to a gene; V was cut back by 0 bases and J by 3 bases. CDR3 bases: TGTGCCACCAGCAGAGATCGGGGGGGCGCGCACACCGGGGAGCTGTTTTTT. It is translated as CATSRDRGGAHTGELFF.

This clonotype was observed a few times. The chain uses TRBV20-1 and TRBJ1-5; D uncertain. CDR3 length equals 13 residues. Germline V gene lookup returns CDR1 DFQATT and CDR2 SNEGSKA (reference sequence). Trimming cost V 0 bases and J 4 bases, with 7 bases left between them. The CDR3, as DNA: TGCAGTGCTAGAGATAACCGGAATCAGCCCCAGCATTTT. This encodes CSARDNRNQPQHF.

Only a few counts were recorded for this clonotype. This chain connects TRBV10-1 to TRBJ2-3; 7 bases line up with TRBD2. Germline CDR1 is WNHNN and CDR2 is SYGVQD (reference sequence). The CDR3 is made up of 14 amino acids. V lost 5 bases and J lost 2; bases outside the gene matches: 4. CDR3 in amino acids: CASSRRGTTDTQYF. The CDR3 nucleotides are TGCGCCAGCAGTCGGCGGGGGACCACAGATACGCAGTATTTT.

The chain employs TRBV5-1 and TRBJ2-5; 7 nucleotides agree with TRBD1. V shed 2 bases, J shed 2 bases, and the junction held 3 bases outside the gene matches. Per germline, CDR1 SGHRS and CDR2 YFSETQ. This CDR3 has 14 amino acids. The CDR3 DNA reads TGCGCCAGCAGCTTTGGGACAGTACAAGAGACCCAGTACTTC. Residues: CASSFGTVQETQYF.

In this sample, this clonotype is medium-sized. The chain is built from TRBV7-9 and TRBJ1-5, with D perhaps matching TRBD1 (6 bases). The CDR3 extends over 15 amino acids. Germline loops: CDR1 SEHNR, CDR2 FQNEAQ (reference sequence). The V gene lost 4 bases and the J gene lost 3 bases, with 13 bases spanning the gap. This CDR3 is CASSSMGDTNQPQHF. The CDR3 coding sequence is TGTGCCAGCAGCTCCATGGGGGACACCAATCAGCCCCAGCATTTT.

This clonotype occurred many times. This rearrangement joins TRBV7-2 to TRBJ2-1; 10 bases line up with TRBD2. The germline V gene has CDR1 SGHTA and CDR2 FQGNSA. This CDR3 has 15 amino acids. V shed 5 bases, J shed 1 base, and the junction held 2 bases outside the gene matches. The CDR3: CASSETSGSYNEQFF. Here the CDR3 DNA reads TGTGCCAGCAGCGAGACTAGCGGGTCCTACAATGAGCAGTTCTTC. Looking up the rest from reference TRBV7-2 and TRBJ2-1 gives the full variable domain: GAGVSQSPSNKVTEKGKDVELRCDPISGHTALYWYRQSLGQGLEFLIYFQGNSAPDKSGLPSDRFSAERTGGSVSTLTIQRTQQEDSAVYLCASSETSGSYNEQFFGPGTRLTVL.

The chain recombines TRBV2 with TRBJ2-6; no reliable D call. V lost 7 bases to trimming and J lost 4 bases, with 17 bases between them. This CDR3 contains 16 residues. Germline-derived CDR1 and CDR2 are SNHLY and FYNNEI. The CDR3 DNA reads as TGTGCCAGCAAAAGGACGGTCCGCTCGGGGGCCAACGTCCTGACTTTC. Encoded protein: CASKRTVRSGANVLTF.

V usage is TRBV5-1 and J usage is TRBJ1-1, with D possibly being TRBD1 (6 bases). Germline CDR1 SGHRS, CDR2 YFSETQ. CDR3 size: 15 residues. The germline V and J ends were trimmed by 0 bases and 2 bases, with 11 bases remaining between them. The CDR3 nucleotides are TGCGCCAGCAGCTTGGATCTCAGGGGAAACACTGAAGCTTTCTTT. As protein: CASSLDLRGNTEAFF.

The table lists this clonotype with many counts. The chain uses TRBV6-5 and TRBJ2-3, with TRBD2 matching 9 bases. V lost 5 bases to trimming and J lost 1 base; unmatched junction nucleotides: 4. The CDR3 totals 15 residues. Germline CDR1 and CDR2: MNHEY and SVGAGI. For the CDR3, the DNA is TGTGCCAGCAGTCGAAGCGGGGGGCGCACAGATACGCAGTATTTT. Its protein product is CASSRSGGRTDTQYF.

This clonotype has a count of ten or more. V is TRBV29-1 and J is TRBJ2-7; D gene uncertain. The V gene lost 3 bases and the J gene lost 2 bases, with 5 bases spanning the gap. Per germline, CDR1 SQVTM and CDR2 ANQGSEA. The CDR3 contains 11 residues. The CDR3 nucleotides are TGCAGCGTTGAGGGTCCCTACGAGCAGTACTTC. Residues: CSVEGPYEQYF.

At least ten counts were recorded for this clonotype. The V call is TRBV6-5, the J call TRBJ1-1, with 7 bases lining up with TRBD1. J was trimmed by 2 bases and V by 5 bases; bases with no gene match: 5. Germline V CDR1 and CDR2: MNHEY, SVGAGI. The CDR3 extends over 14 amino acids. Here the CDR3 DNA reads TGTGCCAGCAGTGCGGGGACAGCAAACACTGAAGCTTTCTTT. Amino acid sequence: CASSAGTANTEAFF.

This chain's CDR3 is CASSRGRDTEAFF. CDR3 DNA sequence: TGCGCCAGCAGTAGGGGGCGCGACACTGAAGCTTTCTTT. The chain is built from TRBV5-1 and TRBJ1-1, with 7 bases identical to TRBD1. This CDR3 contains 13 residues. J was trimmed by 3 bases and V by 5 bases; bases with no gene match: 4. Germline V gene sequence: CDR1 SGHRS, CDR2 YFSETQ.

This clonotype was observed at least ten times. The chain joins TRBV20-1 to TRBJ1-6; D not resolved. Per germline, CDR1 DFQATT and CDR2 SNEGSKA (reference sequence). The length of the CDR3 is 13 residues. V dropped 5 bases and J dropped 8 bases, with 13 bases sitting between them. Written as DNA, the CDR3 is TGCAGTGCTGCGGACGGTGCTTATTCACCCCTCCACTTT. Protein product: CSAADGAYSPLHF.

This clonotype is medium-sized in the sample. The chain carries TRBV18 and TRBJ2-6; D is unclear. V lost 0 bases and J 0 bases, leaving 15 bases between the germline ends. The CDR3 runs 19 residues. Looked up from germline, CDR1 is KGHSH and CDR2 is LQKENI. CDR3 sequence (DNA): TGTGCCAGCTCACCACCTAGGGCAGTTATACTCTCTGGGGCCAACGTCCTGACTTTC. Protein sequence: CASSPPRAVILSGANVLTF.

This chain joins TRBV11-2 and TRBJ2-1; no definite D call. The V end lost 3 bases, the J end lost 6 bases, and 6 bases lay between the germline ends. CDR1 and CDR2 (germline): SGHAT, FQNNGV. This CDR3 has 12 residues. CDR3 sequence reads: CASSFSVNEQFF. The DNA of the CDR3 is TGTGCCAGCAGCTTTTCGGTCAATGAGCAGTTCTTC.